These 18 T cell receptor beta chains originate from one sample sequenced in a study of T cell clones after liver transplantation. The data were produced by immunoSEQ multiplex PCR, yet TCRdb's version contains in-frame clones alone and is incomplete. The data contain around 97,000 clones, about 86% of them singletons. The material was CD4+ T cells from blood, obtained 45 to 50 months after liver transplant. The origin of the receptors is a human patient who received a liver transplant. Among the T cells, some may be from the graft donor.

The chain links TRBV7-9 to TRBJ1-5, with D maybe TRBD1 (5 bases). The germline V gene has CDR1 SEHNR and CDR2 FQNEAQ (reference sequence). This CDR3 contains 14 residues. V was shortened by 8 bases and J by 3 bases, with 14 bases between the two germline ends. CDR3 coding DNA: TGTGCCAGCTCGAGGGAAGGGGCCAATCAGCCCCAGCATTTT. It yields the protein CASSREGANQPQHF.

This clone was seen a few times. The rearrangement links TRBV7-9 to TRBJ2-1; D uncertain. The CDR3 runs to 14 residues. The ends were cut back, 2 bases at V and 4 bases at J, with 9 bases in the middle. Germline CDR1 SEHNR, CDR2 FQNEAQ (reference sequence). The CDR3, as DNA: TGTGCCAGCAGCTTATTGATGGCTTACAATGAGCAGTTCTTC. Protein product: CASSLLMAYNEQFF.

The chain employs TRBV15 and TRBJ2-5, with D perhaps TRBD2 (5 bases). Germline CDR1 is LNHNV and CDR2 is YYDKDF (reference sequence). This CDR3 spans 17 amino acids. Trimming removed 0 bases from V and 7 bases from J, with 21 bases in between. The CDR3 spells CATSRDLARTRGTTQYF. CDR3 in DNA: TGTGCCACCAGCAGAGATTTGGCGAGAACTCGGGGTACGACCCAGTACTTC.

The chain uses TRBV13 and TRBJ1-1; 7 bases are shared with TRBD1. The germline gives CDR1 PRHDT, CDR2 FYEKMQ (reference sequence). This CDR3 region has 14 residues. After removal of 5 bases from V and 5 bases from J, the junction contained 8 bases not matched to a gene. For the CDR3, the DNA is TGTGCCAGCAGCCCCATCGACAGGGTGACTGAAGCTTTCTTT. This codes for CASSPIDRVTEAFF.

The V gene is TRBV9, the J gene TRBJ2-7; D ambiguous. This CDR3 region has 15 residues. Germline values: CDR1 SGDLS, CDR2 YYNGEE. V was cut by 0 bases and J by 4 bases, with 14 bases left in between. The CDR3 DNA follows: TGTGCCAGCAGCGTAGCGGGTGACGCGAGGTACGAGCAGTACTTC. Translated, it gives CASSVAGDARYEQYF. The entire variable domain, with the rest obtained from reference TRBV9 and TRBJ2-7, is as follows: DSGVTQTPKHLITATGQRVTLRCSPRSGDLSVYWYQQSLDQGLQFLIQYYNGEERAKGNILERFSAQQFPDLHSELNLSSLELGDSALYFCASSVAGDARYEQYFGPGTRLTVT.

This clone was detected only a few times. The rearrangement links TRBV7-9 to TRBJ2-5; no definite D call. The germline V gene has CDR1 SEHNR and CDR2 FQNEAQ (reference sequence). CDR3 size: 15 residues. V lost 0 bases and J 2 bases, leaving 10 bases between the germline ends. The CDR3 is CASSLAGPAQETQYF. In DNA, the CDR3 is TGTGCCAGCAGCTTAGCGGGTCCAGCACAAGAGACCCAGTACTTC.

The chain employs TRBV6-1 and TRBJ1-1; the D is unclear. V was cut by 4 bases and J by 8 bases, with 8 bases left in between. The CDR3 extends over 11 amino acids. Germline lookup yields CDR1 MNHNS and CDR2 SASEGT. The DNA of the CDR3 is TGTGCCAGCAGTGTGAAGTGGGAAGCTTTCTTT. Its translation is CASSVKWEAFF.

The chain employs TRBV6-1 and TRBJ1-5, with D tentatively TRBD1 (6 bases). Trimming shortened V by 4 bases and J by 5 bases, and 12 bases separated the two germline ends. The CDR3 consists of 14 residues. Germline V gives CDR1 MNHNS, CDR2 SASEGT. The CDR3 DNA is TGTGCCAGCAGTGTGGCAGGGGACGATCAGCCCCAGCATTTT. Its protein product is CASSVAGDDQPQHF.

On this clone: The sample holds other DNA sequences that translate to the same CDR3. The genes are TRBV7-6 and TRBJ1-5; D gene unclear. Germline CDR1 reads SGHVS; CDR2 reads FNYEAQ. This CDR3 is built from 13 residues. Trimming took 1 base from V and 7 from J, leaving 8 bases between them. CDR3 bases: TGTGCCAGCAGCTTAGGGGGTTACCAGCCCCAGCATTTT. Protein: CASSLGGYQPQHF.

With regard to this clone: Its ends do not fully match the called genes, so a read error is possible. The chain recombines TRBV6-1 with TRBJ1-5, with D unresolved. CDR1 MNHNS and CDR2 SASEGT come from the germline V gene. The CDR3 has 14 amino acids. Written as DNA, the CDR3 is TGTGCCAGCAGAGAAGGACTGGTTAATCAGCCCCAGCATTTT. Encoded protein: CASREGLVNQPQHF.

The CDR3 region has the DNA TGTGCCAGCAGGAGACAGGGGGGGGATCAGCCCCAGCATTTT. Protein sequence: CASRRQGGDQPQHF. This chain joins TRBV2 and TRBJ1-5; 9 bases are shared with TRBD1. CDR3 length: 14 residues. Germline V gene lookup returns CDR1 SNHLY and CDR2 FYNNEI. Germline trimming cut 6 bases from V and 5 bases from J; bases unmatched to any gene: 5.

The CDR3 DNA reads TGTGCCAGCAGTGAAGCTGGGGCAGGGGGCAATCAGCCCCAGCATTTT. This codes for CASSEAGAGGNQPQHF. This chain joins TRBV6-1 and TRBJ1-5, with D possibly being TRBD1 (6 bases). The germline CDR1 and CDR2 sequences are MNHNS and SASEGT. The CDR3 sequence is 16 residues long. V gave up 0 bases and J gave up 2 bases, with 11 bases separating them.

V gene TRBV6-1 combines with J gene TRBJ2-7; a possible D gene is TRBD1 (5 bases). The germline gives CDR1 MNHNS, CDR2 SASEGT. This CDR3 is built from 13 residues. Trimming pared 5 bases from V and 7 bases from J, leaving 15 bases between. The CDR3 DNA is TGTGCCAGCAGTTCTACCAGGGCAAGGGAGCAGTACTTC. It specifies CASSSTRAREQYF.

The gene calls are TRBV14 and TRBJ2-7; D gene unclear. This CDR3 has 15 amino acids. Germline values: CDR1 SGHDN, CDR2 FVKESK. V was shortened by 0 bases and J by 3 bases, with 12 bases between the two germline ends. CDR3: CASSQEDTRVYEQYF. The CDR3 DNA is TGTGCCAGCAGCCAAGAAGACACCAGAGTCTACGAGCAGTACTTC.

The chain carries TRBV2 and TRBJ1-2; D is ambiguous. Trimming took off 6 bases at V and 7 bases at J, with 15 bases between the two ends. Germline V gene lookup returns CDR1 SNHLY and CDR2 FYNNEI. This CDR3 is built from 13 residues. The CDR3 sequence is CASRADITGGYTF. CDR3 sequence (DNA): TGTGCCAGCAGGGCAGATATTACGGGTGGCTACACCTTC.

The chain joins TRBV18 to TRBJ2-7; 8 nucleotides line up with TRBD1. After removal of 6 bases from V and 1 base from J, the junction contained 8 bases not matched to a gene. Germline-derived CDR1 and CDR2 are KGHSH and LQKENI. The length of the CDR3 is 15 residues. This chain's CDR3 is CASSRQGTTSYEQYF. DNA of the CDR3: TGTGCCAGCTCCAGACAGGGGACCACTTCCTACGAGCAGTACTTC.

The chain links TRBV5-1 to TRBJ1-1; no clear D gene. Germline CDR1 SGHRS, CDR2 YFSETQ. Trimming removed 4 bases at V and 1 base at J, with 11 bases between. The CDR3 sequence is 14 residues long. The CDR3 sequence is CASSVGVQNTEAFF. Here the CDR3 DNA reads TGCGCCAGCAGCGTCGGGGTCCAGAACACTGAAGCTTTCTTT.

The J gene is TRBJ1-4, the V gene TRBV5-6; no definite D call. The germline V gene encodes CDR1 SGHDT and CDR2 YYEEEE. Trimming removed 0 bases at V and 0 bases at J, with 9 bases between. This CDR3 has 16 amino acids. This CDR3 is CASSLGLGATNEKLFF. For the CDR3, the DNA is TGTGCCAGCAGCTTGGGGCTAGGCGCAACTAATGAAAAACTGTTTTTT.